This TCR beta chain is drawn from a study of T cell repertoires in cytomegalovirus infection. Study overall: CMV epitopes that were recently identified and HLA-C-restricted were used alongside well-studied HLA-B-restricted ones.

This clonotype occurred once. No antigen is known for it. V was cut by 3 bases and J by 0 bases, with 9 bases left in between. The CDR3 consists of 14 residues. Germline V gene sequence: CDR1 DFQATT, CDR2 SNEGSKA (reference sequence). TCRdb processed the reads anew with MiXCR; each CDR3 protein has one entry. The repertoire holds approximately 730,000 distinct CDR3 sequences, with around 30% as singletons. The receptor was derived from a human donor in good health (CMV status not recorded). Some clones in this sample may be carry-over from other donors' samples. This rearrangement joins TRBV20-1 to TRBJ1-3; D unresolved. This specimen consisted of cultured PBMCs, obtained from culture after CMV antigen stimulation. CDR3 residues: CSASRRISGNTIYF. The CDR3 coding sequence is TGCAGTGCTAGTCGTCGAATCTCTGGAAACACCATATATTTT.